This paragraph reports one T cell receptor (beta chain). Its antigen is not identified. The CDR3 is made up of 11 amino acids. V was cut by 2 bases and J by 6 bases, with 5 bases left in between. Germline V gene data show CDR1 as MNHEY and CDR2 as SMNVEV (reference sequence). The source of the sample is a study of shared clonotypes between healthy human individuals. The overall study: Contributing individuals were two females and a few males aged 18 to 49. Findings and limits, study-wide: Researchers found naive subsets generally carried larger estimated richness than memory subsets. In contrast to clonotypes shared by all four donors, non-shared clonotypes had lower generation probabilities.

Naive CD8 cells were CD45RO-negative, positively selected for CCR7, excluding terminally differentiated effector memory CD45RA+ cells. Sorted-subset replicate PCRs used approximately 190 ng of genomic DNA. This amount corresponded to some 32,000 T cell genomes. Clones were read by immunoSEQ multiplex PCR, and TCRdb kept only the in-frame ones, dropping some. The data show roughly 890,000 clones, approximately 92% seen once. The source material was naive CD8+ T cells sorted from blood. The rearrangement uses TRBV27 and TRBJ2-7; D unresolved. The source of this sequence is a man younger than 45 in good health. The CDR3: CASSLDFEQYF. Here the CDR3 DNA reads TGTGCCAGCAGTTTAGATTTCGAGCAGTACTTC.